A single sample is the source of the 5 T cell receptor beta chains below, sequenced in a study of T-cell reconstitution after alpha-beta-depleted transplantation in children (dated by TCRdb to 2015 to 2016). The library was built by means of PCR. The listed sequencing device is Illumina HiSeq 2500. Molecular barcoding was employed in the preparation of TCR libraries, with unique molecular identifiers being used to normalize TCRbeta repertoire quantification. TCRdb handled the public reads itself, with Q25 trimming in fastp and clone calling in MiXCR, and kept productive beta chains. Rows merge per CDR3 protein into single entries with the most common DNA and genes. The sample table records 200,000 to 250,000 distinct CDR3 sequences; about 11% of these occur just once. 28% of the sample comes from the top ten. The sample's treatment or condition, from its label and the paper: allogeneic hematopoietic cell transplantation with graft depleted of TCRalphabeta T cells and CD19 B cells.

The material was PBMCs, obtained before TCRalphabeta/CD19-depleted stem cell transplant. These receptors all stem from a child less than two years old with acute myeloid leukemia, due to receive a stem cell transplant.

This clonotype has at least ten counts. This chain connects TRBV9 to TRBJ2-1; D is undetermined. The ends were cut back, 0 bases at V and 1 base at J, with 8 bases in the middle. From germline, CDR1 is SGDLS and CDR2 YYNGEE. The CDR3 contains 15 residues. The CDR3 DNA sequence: TGTGCCAGCAGCGTAGTTCTGGGATCCTACAATGAGCAGTTCTTC. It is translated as CASSVVLGSYNEQFF.

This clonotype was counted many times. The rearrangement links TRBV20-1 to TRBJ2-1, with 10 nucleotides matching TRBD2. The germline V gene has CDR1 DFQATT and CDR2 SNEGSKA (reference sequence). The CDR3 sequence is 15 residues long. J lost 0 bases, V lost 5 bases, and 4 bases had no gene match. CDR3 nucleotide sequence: TGCAGTGCTCGACTAGCGGGCGACTCCTACAATGAGCAGTTCTTC. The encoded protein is CSARLAGDSYNEQFF.

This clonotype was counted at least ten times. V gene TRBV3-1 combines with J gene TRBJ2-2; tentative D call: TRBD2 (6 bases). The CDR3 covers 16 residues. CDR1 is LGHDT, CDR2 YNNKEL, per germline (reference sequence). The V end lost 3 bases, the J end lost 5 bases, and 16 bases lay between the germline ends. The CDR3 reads CASSQVGGQFTGELFF. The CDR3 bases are TGTGCCAGCAGCCAGGTGGGAGGCCAGTTTACCGGGGAGCTGTTTTTT.

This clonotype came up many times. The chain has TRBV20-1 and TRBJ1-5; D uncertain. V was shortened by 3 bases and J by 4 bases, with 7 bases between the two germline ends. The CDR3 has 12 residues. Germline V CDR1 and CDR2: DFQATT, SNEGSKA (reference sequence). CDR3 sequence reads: CSARTPNQPQHF. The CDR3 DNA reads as TGCAGTGCTAGGACCCCTAATCAGCCCCAGCATTTT.

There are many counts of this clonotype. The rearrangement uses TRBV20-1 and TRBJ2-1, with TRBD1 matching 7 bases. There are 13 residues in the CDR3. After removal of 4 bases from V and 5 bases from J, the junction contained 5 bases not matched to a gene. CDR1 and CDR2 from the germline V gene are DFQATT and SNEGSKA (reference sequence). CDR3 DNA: TGCAGTGCTACCGGACAGGATAACAATGAGCAGTTCTTC. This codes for CSATGQDNNEQFF.